This T cell receptor (beta chain) was sequenced in a study of OX40 agonist ivuxolimab in advanced cancers. Notes on the study in general: Determination of antigen specificity was not performed for the expanded peripheral T cells. There were, on average, more expanded clones in CD8+ T cells than in CD4+.

CDR1 is LGHNA and CDR2 is YNFKEQ in the germline V gene. The CDR3 sequence is 13 residues long. V was cut by 2 bases and J by 0 bases, with 5 bases left in between. Of note for this clone: What it binds is unknown.

The data were produced by immunoSEQ multiplex PCR, yet TCRdb's version contains in-frame clones alone and is incomplete. The data hold more than 20,000 clones, with around 85% observed a single time. Sequenced here: CD4+ or CD8+ T cells sorted from blood, sampled in a trial of the OX40 agonist ivuxolimab. The chain has TRBV4-2 and TRBJ2-7; no firm D call. The receptor was isolated from an adult with an advanced solid tumor such as melanoma, head and neck, liver or kidney cancer. In DNA, the CDR3 is TGTGCCAGCAGCCAATTTGACTCCTACGAGCAGTACTTC. Residues: CASSQFDSYEQYF.